The 10 T cell receptor beta chains in this list originate from one sample, sequenced in a study of Graves' ophthalmopathy and Graves' hyperthyroidism. Scientists amplified the TCR beta CDR3 regions from RNA transcripts. An opening RT-PCR round employed HTBI primers and preceded a second-round multiplex PCR. TCRdb re-derived calls from the multiplex PCR reads in MiXCR, one entry per CDR3 protein. The sample gives about 210,000 distinct CDR3 sequences, 25% to 30% of which show up once; approximately 8.6% is in the top ten. Sequencing was carried out using peripheral blood. The receptors stem from a middle-aged man with Graves' ophthalmopathy.

There are many counts of this clonotype. The J gene is TRBJ1-1, the V gene TRBV7-2, with D perhaps TRBD1 (6 bases). Germline V gene sequence: CDR1 SGHTA, CDR2 FQGNSA. The CDR3 consists of 14 residues. Deletions cut 5 bases from V and 5 bases from J, with 15 bases between. The CDR3 here is CASSSTGLVTEAFF. The CDR3 coding sequence is TGTGCCAGCAGCAGTACAGGGTTGGTAACTGAAGCTTTCTTT.

This clonotype was counted ten times or more. This sequence joins TRBV28 and TRBJ2-7, with TRBD2 matching over 8 bases. The CDR3 runs 15 residues. With 4 bases clipped from V and 6 bases from J, the junction kept 11 bases outside the gene matches. Germline loops: CDR1 MDHEN, CDR2 SYDVKM. Here the CDR3 reads CASSSVSGSLSEQYF. CDR3 in DNA: TGTGCCAGCAGTTCGGTCAGCGGGAGTCTTAGCGAGCAGTACTTC.

In its sample, this clonotype was seen many times. The chain couples TRBV5-1 to TRBJ2-5; TRBD1 or TRBD2 may be the D gene (5 bases each). CDR3 length equals 13 residues. Germline assignment: CDR1 SGHRS and CDR2 YFSETQ. V was pared by 4 bases and J by 6 bases, with 13 bases between. CDR3 in amino acids: CASSRDPQQTQYF. In nucleotides, the CDR3 is TGCGCCAGCAGCCGGGACCCTCAGCAGACCCAGTACTTC.

The V call is TRBV12-3 or TRBV12-4, the J call TRBJ1-2; D remains unclear. This CDR3 contains 14 residues. Trimming removed 6 bases from V and 6 bases from J, with 17 bases in between. In DNA, the CDR3 is TGTGCCAGCAGCTTTCTCGACCGCTTCAATGGCTACACCTTC. Residues: CASSFLDRFNGYTF.

The gene calls are TRBV7-8 and TRBJ1-5, with no clear D. This CDR3 region has 13 residues. V lost 3 bases, J lost 5 bases, and 8 bases lay in between. Germline values: CDR1 SGHVS, CDR2 FQNEAQ. CDR3 protein: CASSLTRYQPQHF. The CDR3 nucleotides read TGTGCCAGCAGCTTGACCAGATATCAGCCCCAGCATTTT.

This clonotype was seen many times. The gene calls are TRBV20-1 and TRBJ2-7, with 7 bases identical to TRBD1. This CDR3 region has 14 residues. Germline loops: CDR1 DFQATT, CDR2 SNEGSKA (reference sequence). J was trimmed by 5 bases and V by 3 bases; bases with no gene match: 10. In DNA, the CDR3 is TGCAGTGCTAGGGGAACAGGGGTTAAGAACGAGCAGTACTTC. This gives the protein CSARGTGVKNEQYF.

This clonotype was seen ten or more times. The chain joins TRBV5-5 to TRBJ2-4, with 7 bases identical to TRBD2. This CDR3 has 15 amino acids. Germline V gene sequence: CDR1 SGHKS, CDR2 YYEKEE (reference sequence). V dropped 4 bases and J dropped 8; count of bases not matched to a gene: 12. The DNA for the CDR3 is TGTGCCAGCAGCCCCGGACTAGGTCATTATGACATTCAGTACTTC. Residues: CASSPGLGHYDIQYF.

The chain joins TRBV15 to TRBJ2-7, with TRBD2 as a possible D gene (6 bases). There are 14 residues in the CDR3. V was clipped by 3 bases and J by 0 bases, with 9 bases between them. In germline, CDR1 is LNHNV, CDR2 YYDKDF (reference sequence). The CDR3 loop reads CATSRASDSYEQYF. The DNA of the CDR3 is TGTGCCACCAGCAGGGCTAGCGACTCCTACGAGCAGTACTTC.

This clonotype was counted many times. This chain joins TRBV18 and TRBJ2-7; 11 bases are shared with TRBD2. The CDR3 is made up of 14 amino acids. Trimming at V came to 8 bases and at J to 6 bases, leaving 9 bases not matched to a gene. CDR1 is KGHSH, CDR2 LQKENI, per germline. CDR3 amino acids: CASVLAGERREQYF. The CDR3 nucleotides read TGTGCCAGCGTACTAGCGGGAGAACGGCGCGAGCAGTACTTC. Together with reference TRBV18 and TRBJ2-7, the CDR3 gives the full variable domain: NAGVMQNPRHLVRRRGQEARLRCSPMKGHSHVYWYRQLPEEGLKFMVYLQKENIIDESGMPKERFSAEFPKEGPSILRIQQVVRGDSAAYFCASVLAGERREQYFGPGTRLTVT.

The chain employs TRBV5-6 and TRBJ1-1; TRBD1 matches at 8 bases. From germline, CDR1 is SGHDT and CDR2 YYEEEE. V shed 0 bases and J 7 bases; nucleotides not matched to a gene: 11. This CDR3 has 16 amino acids. The CDR3 loop reads CASSLAFRTGLYEAFF. The CDR3 DNA is TGTGCCAGCAGCTTGGCGTTCCGGACAGGGCTTTATGAAGCTTTCTTT.